This TCR beta chain was found in a study of immune evolution from preneoplasia to lung adenocarcinoma (dated by TCRdb to about 2021). Background for the entire study: No AAH lesions showed HLA loss of heterozygosity, compared with 7% of AIS, less than 18% of MIA and approximately 34% of ADC lesions. The study used immune gene expression, TCR sequencing and multiplex immunofluorescence to profile the immune contexture of lung adenocarcinoma precursors and invasive adenocarcinoma. Resected precursor lesions (AAH, AIS, MIA) and invasive adenocarcinomas were each compared against paired morphologically normal lung tissue. Sample size was determined by specimen availability and not by a prior power calculation. The immune data were integrated with whole exome sequencing and methylation data obtained from the same cohort of nodules. A total of approximately 48 patients with pulmonary nodules who underwent surgical resection were included in the overall cohort. TCR sequencing data were obtained from approximately 56 patients. The study reported that about 100 samples were used for TCR sequencing. POLYSOLVER was used to infer class I HLA alleles from exome data, and LOHHLA was used to detect allele-specific HLA loss. The study at large found these results: Normal lung had the highest top T cell clone frequencies, and these frequencies appeared to fall progressively from AAH through AIS, MIA and invasive adenocarcinoma. Findings were based on association rather than direct causation; larger cohorts with long-term follow-up and longitudinal biopsies were deemed needed. Because all patients were from Japan and China, applicability to Western populations was uncertain. The highest clonality was observed in normal lung, whereas higher T cell density and diversity but lower clonality appeared to be present in later-stage lesions. KRAS-mutant nodules showed the highest T cell clonality compared with EGFR-mutant or double wild-type lesions.

From the germline V gene, CDR1 is SGHVS and CDR2 is FNYEAQ. Trimming costs V 1 base and J 4 bases, and their ends lie 8 bases apart. The CDR3 runs 13 amino acids, cysteine and phenylalanine included. Solely the CDR3 DNA is kept, with 39 bases framed from the first base. Resection was performed on patients in Japan or China between 2014 and 2017. Histologic diagnosis of each case was confirmed independently by two lung cancer pathologists on H&E slides. To enrich premalignant or tumor cells for nucleic acid extraction, macro-dissection was performed after pathologic assessment. FFPE tissue was used for DNA isolation with the AllPrep DNA/RNA FFPE Kit. Turning to this clone: This clone's antigen is unknown. No base quality information exists; no much larger clone differs at one position.

The immunoSEQ hsTCRbeta Kit was used to sequence TCR beta CDR3 regions from DNA. Turning to the authors' computational methods: The ImmunoSEQ Analyzer was used to analyse the TCR sequencing data. T cell clonality was defined as 1 minus Pielou's evenness, as computed on productive rearrangements. T cell diversity was measured with the inverse Simpson index on productive templates. T cell density was defined as TCR beta template counts normalized to usable DNA, with usable DNA estimated by amplification and sequencing of housekeeping genes. Two-sided Kruskal-Wallis tests were used to compare TCR metrics across histologic stages. As stored in TCRdb, this immuneACCESS dataset retains in-frame rearrangements with V and J assigned. A fraction of the clones does not appear; measured against another copy, unresolved V genes explain less than half of the discrepancy, and the remainder lacks a known reason. That table gives V, J and clone size, and the DNA gave D and trimming. The sample contains under 10,000 clones, over 80% of them found a single time. The top ten clonotypes cover around 2.8% of the sample.

What was sequenced was FFPE minimally invasive lung adenocarcinoma tissue. In the paper's terms, the cell subset or site label means: micro-invasive lung adenocarcinoma (MIA). The chain links TRBV7-6 with TRBJ2-7; the D gene assignment is ambiguous. The sequence was collected from a person aged 70 to 85 with lung adenocarcinoma. The CDR3: CASSLETTYEQYF. Here is the DNA: TGTGCCAGCAGCTTAGAGACAACGTACGAGCAGTACTTC.